The clone carrying this T cell receptor (beta chain) was seen a handful of times. The sample belongs to a study of blood T cells in healthy people across ages. Primed by a sample-barcoded 5' primer and a J-beta primer mix, a second PCR proceeded for roughly 6 to 12 cycles. TCRdb ran MiXCR on the 5' RACE reads and lists one entry per CDR3 protein. The sample carries some 760,000 distinct CDR3 sequences, approximately 25% recorded once. The sample providers were healthy Caucasian people from Russia, aged about 6 to 90. At least 7 million PBMCs were isolated per sample. The same data also went into a second study, on T cells of mothers and their children.

Specimen: blood. The sequence came from a boy younger than 18 in good health.

In nucleotides, the CDR3 is TGCAGCGTGGATAAGACAGGGGGCGGCGGCTACACCTTC. Translating gives CSVDKTGGGGYTF. V usage is TRBV29-1 and J usage is TRBJ1-2; 10 nucleotides match TRBD1. The CDR3 has 13 residues. Germline-derived CDR1 and CDR2 are SQVTM and ANQGSEA. With V trimmed by 6 bases and J by 8 bases, 9 bases remained unmatched.